The 18 T cell receptor beta chains given below trace back to one sample, sequenced in a study of CD4 T cells in relation to SARS-CoV-2 and coronaviruses. The antigens for these receptors are not known. Here immunoSEQ multiplex PCR was the method, and the copy in TCRdb shows in-frame clones only, minus some. The sample has 43,000 or so clones, about 80% seen once; the top ten hold under 1.5%. Sequencing was performed on naive CD4+ T cells from PBMCs, cultured in vitro. Subset noted: naive CD4+ T cells isolated by negative enrichment. The origin of the receptors is an adult with COVID-19.

The chain combines TRBV13 with TRBJ2-7, with D perhaps matching TRBD2 (6 bases). The CDR3 loop spans 14 amino acids. V was clipped by 2 bases and J by 0 bases, with 8 bases between them. Germline V lookup: CDR1 PRHDT, CDR2 FYEKMQ (reference sequence). CDR3 loop: CASSLRDSSYEQYF. In DNA form, the CDR3 reads TGTGCCAGCAGCTTACGGGACTCCTCCTACGAGCAGTACTTC.

The V gene is TRBV6-1, the J gene TRBJ1-4; D gene ambiguous. Trimming took off 3 bases at V and 6 bases at J, with 17 bases between the two ends. CDR3 length: 16 amino acids. Germline V lookup: CDR1 MNHNS, CDR2 SASEGT. The CDR3 is CASSDGVAGWDEKLFF. The CDR3 DNA is TGTGCCAGCAGTGATGGCGTGGCAGGATGGGATGAAAAACTGTTTTTT.

The chain joins TRBV24-1 to TRBJ2-5, with D possibly being TRBD1 or TRBD2 (5 bases each). Germline V gene data show CDR1 as KGHDR and CDR2 as SFDVKD. The CDR3 consists of 13 residues. Trimming took 4 bases from V and 1 from J, leaving 6 bases between them. This CDR3 is CATSDGAQETQYF. Written as DNA, the CDR3 is TGTGCCACCAGTGACGGGGCCCAAGAGACCCAGTACTTC.

J is TRBJ2-1 and V is TRBV5-6; 12 bases are shared with TRBD2. The ends lost 5 bases at V and 9 bases at J; junction bases unmatched: 12. Germline CDR1 and CDR2: SGHDT and YYEEEE. CDR3 length: 16 residues. CDR3 DNA sequence: TGTGCCAGCAGTGAAAGAAGACTAGCGGGAGAGGGTGAGCAGTTCTTC. Translation: CASSERRLAGEGEQFF.

This chain links TRBV3-1 (or the pseudogene TRBV3-2) with TRBJ1-5, with D hard to call. Trimming stripped 5 bases from V and 6 bases from J, with 11 bases between. The CDR3 has 13 residues. CDR1 is LGHDT, CDR2 YNNKEL, per germline (reference sequence). CDR3 DNA sequence: TGTGCCAGCAGCGACACGTACGGTCAGCCCCAGCATTTT. This gives the protein CASSDTYGQPQHF.

A few counts support this clone. This chain joins TRBV2 and TRBJ1-6; tentatively, D is TRBD1 (5 bases). The CDR3 totals 13 residues. Germline-derived CDR1 and CDR2 are SNHLY and FYNNEI. V lost 6 bases to trimming and J lost 6 bases, with 9 bases between them. The CDR3 DNA is TGTGCCAGCAGCAGGGAAGTTAATTCACCCCTCCACTTT. This sequence encodes CASSREVNSPLHF.

The chain carries TRBV10-3 and TRBJ1-1; D is perhaps TRBD1 (5 bases). V was trimmed by 2 bases and J by 1 base, leaving 8 bases between them. Germline V lookup: CDR1 ENHRY, CDR2 SYGVKD. The CDR3 extends over 14 amino acids. The DNA for the CDR3 is TGTGCCATCAGTGAGGGGGGGGAGAACACTGAAGCTTTCTTT. Its translation: CAISEGGENTEAFF.

The J gene is TRBJ2-6, the V gene TRBV27, with D possibly TRBD2 on 6 matching bases. The CDR3 loop spans 18 amino acids. V lost 1 base and J lost 1, with 14 bases in between. Looked up from germline, CDR1 is MNHEY and CDR2 is SMNVEV (reference sequence). CDR3 DNA: TGTGCCAGCAGTTTATTGGCGGGGCCGTTATCTGGGGCCAACGTCCTGACTTTC. This gives the protein CASSLLAGPLSGANVLTF. The whole variable domain, remainder taken from reference TRBV27 and TRBJ2-6, is EAQVTQNPRYLITVTGKKLTVTCSQNMNHEYMSWYRQDPGLGLRQIYYSMNVEVTDKGDVPEGYKVSRKEKRNFPLILESPSPNQTSLYFCASSLLAGPLSGANVLTFGAGSRLTVL.

The rearrangement joins TRBV9 to TRBJ2-6; D is possibly TRBD1 or TRBD2 (5 bases each). CDR3 length: 15 residues. Trimming stripped 0 bases from V and 1 base from J, with 5 bases between. Germline values: CDR1 SGDLS, CDR2 YYNGEE. Here the CDR3 DNA reads TGTGCCAGCAGCGTAGGGGGGTCTGGGGCCAACGTCCTGACTTTC. This codes for CASSVGGSGANVLTF. The whole variable domain, filled in from reference TRBV9 and TRBJ2-6, reads DSGVTQTPKHLITATGQRVTLRCSPRSGDLSVYWYQQSLDQGLQFLIQYYNGEERAKGNILERFSAQQFPDLHSELNLSSLELGDSALYFCASSVGGSGANVLTFGAGSRLTVL.

The genes are TRBV7-8 and TRBJ1-2; possibly TRBD1 for D (6 bases). V was trimmed by 0 bases and J by 4 bases, leaving 15 bases between them. The V gene's germline CDR1 is SGHVS and CDR2 FQNEAQ. This CDR3 spans 16 amino acids. The DNA for the CDR3 is TGTGCCAGCAGCTTAGCAAGGACAGTCCTTCTCTATGGCTACACCTTC. It yields the protein CASSLARTVLLYGYTF.

The chain combines TRBV15 with TRBJ2-4, with D unclear. Trimming shortened V by 0 bases and J by 10 bases, and 13 bases separated the two germline ends. The CDR3 is 14 amino acids. Per germline, CDR1 LNHNV and CDR2 YYDKDF (reference sequence). The CDR3 sequence: CATSRDFVVRIQYF. The CDR3 bases are TGTGCCACCAGCAGAGATTTCGTGGTCCGGATTCAGTACTTC.

The genes are TRBV12-5 and TRBJ1-2; no firm D call. This CDR3 spans 15 amino acids. Trimming pared 3 bases from V and 2 bases from J, leaving 13 bases between. Germline loops: CDR1 LGHNT, CDR2 FRNRAP. The CDR3 loop is CASGFAEDPNYGYTF. The CDR3 DNA sequence: TGTGCTAGTGGTTTCGCCGAGGACCCCAACTATGGCTACACCTTC.

CDR3: CASSEAPGGRYEQYF. In DNA, the CDR3 is TGTGCCAGCAGTGAAGCACCAGGGGGGCGATACGAGCAGTACTTC. V usage is TRBV6-1 and J usage is TRBJ2-7; D is possibly TRBD1 (7 bases). The germline CDR1 and CDR2 sequences are MNHNS and SASEGT. The CDR3 length is 15 residues. Trimming left V 0 bases short and J 4 bases short, with 13 bases between.

The chain combines TRBV29-1 with TRBJ1-1; D not resolved. The V gene lost 6 bases and the J gene lost 1 base, with 12 bases spanning the gap. Germline CDR1 and CDR2: SQVTM and ANQGSEA. There are 13 residues in the CDR3. The CDR3 sequence: CSVVAEENTEAFF. DNA for the CDR3: TGCAGCGTCGTGGCGGAAGAGAACACTGAAGCTTTCTTT.

The V gene is TRBV19, the J gene TRBJ2-3; no firm D call. Between the trimmed V and J ends, which lost 6 bases and 0 bases, there was a span of 1 base. The CDR3 extends over 11 amino acids. Germline V gene lookup returns CDR1 LNHDA and CDR2 SQIVND (reference sequence). The CDR3 region is CASRSTDTQYF. CDR3 coding DNA: TGTGCCAGTAGGAGCACAGATACGCAGTATTTT.

The chain uses TRBV4-3 and TRBJ2-1; tentatively, D is TRBD1 (6 bases). The ends were cut back, 0 bases at V and 8 bases at J, with 17 bases in the middle. Germline loops: CDR1 LGHNA, CDR2 YSLEER. The CDR3 contains 16 residues. The CDR3 sequence is CASSQDSTGWVDEQFF. CDR3 in DNA: TGCGCCAGCAGCCAAGATAGTACAGGGTGGGTAGATGAGCAGTTCTTC.

This chain uses TRBV7-9 with TRBJ2-2, with TRBD1 matching over 8 bases. The CDR3 is made up of 14 amino acids. Germline CDR1 and CDR2: SEHNR and FQNEAQ (reference sequence). V shed 4 bases, J shed 6 bases, and the junction held 4 bases outside the gene matches. The CDR3 DNA sequence: TGTGCCAGCAGCTCGACAGGGGATCCCGGGGAGCTGTTTTTT. The encoded protein is CASSSTGDPGELFF. Full variable domain (remainder filled in from reference TRBV7-9 and TRBJ2-2): DTGVSQNPRHKITKRGQNVTFRCDPISEHNRLYWYRQTLGQGPEFLTYFQNEAQLEKSRLLSDRFSAERPKGSFSTLEIQRTEQGDSAMYLCASSSTGDPGELFFGEGSRLTVL.

The gene calls are TRBV6-5 and TRBJ2-5; D call uncertain. Germline V CDR1 and CDR2: MNHEY, SVGAGI. The CDR3 totals 11 residues. V shed 7 bases and J shed 5 bases, with 8 bases lying between them. In nucleotides, the CDR3 is TGTGCCAGCACCCCCCGGGAGACCCAGTACTTC. This translates into CASTPRETQYF.